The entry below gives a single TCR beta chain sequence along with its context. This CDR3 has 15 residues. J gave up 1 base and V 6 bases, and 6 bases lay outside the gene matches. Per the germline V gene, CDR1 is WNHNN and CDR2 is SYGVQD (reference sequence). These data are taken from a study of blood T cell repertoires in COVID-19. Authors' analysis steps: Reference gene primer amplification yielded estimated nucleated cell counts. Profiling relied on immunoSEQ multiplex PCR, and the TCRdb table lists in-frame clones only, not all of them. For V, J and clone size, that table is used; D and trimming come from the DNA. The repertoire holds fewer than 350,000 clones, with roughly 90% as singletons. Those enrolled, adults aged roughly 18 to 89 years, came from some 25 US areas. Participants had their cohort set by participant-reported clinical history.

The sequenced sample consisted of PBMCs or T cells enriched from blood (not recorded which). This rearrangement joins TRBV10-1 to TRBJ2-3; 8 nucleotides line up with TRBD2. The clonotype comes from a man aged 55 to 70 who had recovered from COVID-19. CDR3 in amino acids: CASSEAGVGTDTQYF. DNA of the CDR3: TGCGCCAGCAGCGAAGCGGGAGTGGGCACAGATACGCAGTATTTT.